This TCR beta chain was identified in a study of shared clonotypes between healthy human individuals. Notes on the study in general: For naive CD4 cells, approximately 5% of clonotypes were shared across a few donors.

Method: immunoSEQ multiplex PCR; TCRdb's copy keeps in-frame clones and lacks some. This table holds millions of clones, roughly 94% found once. Naive CD8 isolation took CD45RO-negative cells positively selected for CCR7 and excluded terminally differentiated effector memory CD45RA+ cells. CDR3 length: 14 residues. Germline assignment: CDR1 WNHNN and CDR2 SYGVQD (reference sequence). The V end was cut by 3 bases, the J end by 2 bases, with 8 bases between. For this clone: Its antigen is currently unknown.

The V call is TRBV10-1, the J call TRBJ2-1; the D is unclear. Specimen: naive CD8+ T cells sorted from blood. This receptor was obtained from a man aged 18 to 30 in good health. The CDR3 DNA follows: TGCGCCAGCAGTGACGACCTCACCTACAATGAGCAGTTCTTC. This sequence encodes CASSDDLTYNEQFF.